The present entry profiles one TCR beta chain with its context. This entry belongs to a study of blood T cell repertoires in COVID-19. Sequencing was performed with immunoSEQ multiplex PCR; in TCRdb, only in-frame clones are kept and a portion is missing. The table shows tens of thousands of clones, with 85% to 90% occurring only once. Seattle participants joined during active infection and were tracked over time. V shed 4 bases and J shed 6 bases, with 13 bases lying between them. CDR3 size: 14 residues. CDR1 SGDLS and CDR2 YYNGEE come from the germline V gene. This TCR came from a woman aged 60-75 years with COVID-19, enrolled during active disease. The V and J genes are TRBV9 and TRBJ2-2; D call uncertain. The sequenced sample was peripheral blood. Here the CDR3 reads CASSSRTTAGELFF. The CDR3 bases are TGTGCCAGCAGCTCCCGAACCACGGCCGGGGAGCTGTTTTTT.